One sample yielded the 15 T cell receptor beta chains listed below, sequenced in a study of cytomegalovirus exposure and HLA in healthy donors. Primers for the PCR totalled 60 Vbeta and 13 Jbeta. The method was immunoSEQ multiplex PCR; TCRdb's version includes in-frame clones alone and lacks a portion of them. The profile shows about 130,000 clones, 75% to 85% of them singletons. Specimen: PBMCs. These receptors came from a man aged 25-40 years in good health and CMV-seropositive.

The CDR3 is CASSLSTGGRGTEAFF. CDR3 sequence (DNA): TGTGCCAGCAGCCTATCTACAGGGGGCCGAGGTACTGAAGCTTTCTTT. The chain uses TRBV2 and TRBJ1-1; 9 bases fit TRBD1. The V segment lost 6 bases and the J segment 5 bases; nucleotides outside the gene matches: 13. The CDR3 covers 16 residues. Looked up from germline, CDR1 is SNHLY and CDR2 is FYNNEI.

The gene calls are TRBV2 and TRBJ1-4; 7 nucleotides align to TRBD1. With 10 bases clipped from V and 7 bases from J, the junction kept 6 bases outside the gene matches. Germline V lookup: CDR1 SNHLY, CDR2 FYNNEI. There are 12 residues in the CDR3. This chain's CDR3 is CAKQGSGEKLFF. The CDR3 nucleotides read TGTGCCAAACAGGGGAGCGGTGAAAAACTGTTTTTT.

The genes are TRBV5-1 and TRBJ1-2; 9 bases map to TRBD1. Germline V CDR1 and CDR2: SGHRS, YFSETQ. The CDR3 has 18 amino acids. The ends lost 1 base at V and 0 bases at J; junction bases unmatched: 10. The CDR3 reads CASSLPRADRGPNYGYTF. The CDR3 DNA reads as TGCGCCAGCAGCTTGCCCCGAGCGGACAGGGGCCCTAACTATGGCTACACCTTC.

The V and J genes are TRBV9 and TRBJ1-3; tentatively, D is TRBD1 (6 bases). The CDR3 length is 13 residues. With 0 bases removed from V and 7 bases from J, the gap between germline ends came to 8 bases. Germline V gives CDR1 SGDLS, CDR2 YYNGEE. For the CDR3, the DNA is TGTGCCAGCAGCGTAGAGGGGGGGAACACCATATATTTT. Protein: CASSVEGGNTIYF.

The rearrangement joins TRBV5-1 to TRBJ2-3; TRBD2 might be the D (6 bases). V gave up 6 bases and J gave up 1 base, with 12 bases separating them. Germline V gives CDR1 SGHRS, CDR2 YFSETQ. CDR3 length equals 14 residues. The DNA for the CDR3 is TGCGCCAGCATGGGGACGGGAGGCACAGATACGCAGTATTTT. Protein: CASMGTGGTDTQYF.

The V gene is TRBV13, the J gene TRBJ2-2, with a tentative D call TRBD1 (5 bases). The CDR3 has 17 residues. Germline V gene lookup returns CDR1 PRHDT and CDR2 FYEKMQ (reference sequence). V was cut by 5 bases and J by 3 bases, with 19 bases left in between. The DNA of the CDR3 is TGTGCCAGCAGCCGCCCTCGCGCGACAGAAGACACCGGGGAGCTGTTTTTT. This codes for CASSRPRATEDTGELFF.

The V gene is TRBV6-1, the J gene TRBJ2-5; 8 bases are shared with TRBD2. Germline V gives CDR1 MNHNS, CDR2 SASEGT. This CDR3 is 16 amino acids long. V gave up 2 bases and J gave up 1 base; unmatched junction bases: 6. CDR3 in amino acids: CASSEWSSGSQETQYF. The CDR3 region has the DNA TGTGCCAGCAGTGAATGGTCTAGCGGGTCCCAAGAGACCCAGTACTTC.

This clone was picked up a small number of times. This rearrangement joins TRBV6-1 to TRBJ2-7; 7 positions agree with TRBD1. The CDR3 spans 15 residues. V was pared by 7 bases and J by 0 bases, with 9 bases of the junction left unmatched. The germline CDR1 and CDR2 sequences are MNHNS and SASEGT. The CDR3, as DNA: TGTGCCAGCAACCCAGGACAGGCCTACTCCTACGAGCAGTACTTC. Encoded protein: CASNPGQAYSYEQYF.

The chain employs TRBV6-6 and TRBJ2-7, with TRBD2 as a possible D gene (6 bases). V was pared by 6 bases and J by 0 bases, with 12 bases between. CDR3 length equals 14 residues. From germline, CDR1 is MNHNY and CDR2 SVGAGI (reference sequence). The CDR3: CASSLDGSSYEQYF. The CDR3 coding sequence is TGTGCCAGCAGCCTAGACGGGAGCTCCTACGAGCAGTACTTC.

The gene calls are TRBV15 and TRBJ1-6, with TRBD1 identical over 12 bases. This CDR3 is built from 14 residues. J gave up 7 bases and V 5 bases, and 0 bases lay outside the gene matches. The V gene's germline CDR1 is LNHNV and CDR2 YYDKDF (reference sequence). The CDR3 nucleotides read TGTGCCACCAGCGGGACAGGGGGCAATTCACCCCTCCACTTT. Residues: CATSGTGGNSPLHF.

This clone has just one count. V gene TRBV6-6 combines with J gene TRBJ1-1; the D gene is possibly TRBD1 (6 bases). V was trimmed by 8 bases and J by 4 bases, leaving 17 bases between them. Germline values: CDR1 MNHNY, CDR2 SVGAGI (reference sequence). CDR3 length: 14 amino acids. CDR3 nucleotide sequence: TGTGCCAGCGCTCGGGGGGCTGGGTCCACTGAAGCTTTCTTT. Translated: CASARGAGSTEAFF.

This sequence joins TRBV5-1 and TRBJ1-2, with D tentatively TRBD1 (6 bases). Germline CDR1 SGHRS, CDR2 YFSETQ. V was pared by 2 bases and J by 3 bases, with 11 bases between. The CDR3 contains 14 residues. The CDR3 sequence is CASSLVQGDYGYTF. CDR3 in DNA: TGCGCCAGCAGCTTAGTACAGGGCGACTATGGCTACACCTTC.

The chain combines TRBV6-6 with TRBJ1-1, with D possibly TRBD1 on 6 matching bases. V lost 2 bases and J 0 bases, leaving 13 bases between the germline ends. The CDR3 spans 16 residues. Germline V gene lookup returns CDR1 MNHNY and CDR2 SVGAGI (reference sequence). The CDR3 bases are TGTGCCAGCAGTTACCGAGGGGGGGCCATGAACACTGAAGCTTTCTTT. It codes for CASSYRGGAMNTEAFF.

This clone showed up just once. The J gene is TRBJ1-1, the V gene TRBV7-9; tentatively, D is TRBD1 (5 bases). The CDR3 spans 15 residues. Germline CDR1 SEHNR, CDR2 FQNEAQ (reference sequence). V gave up 6 bases and J gave up 6 bases, with 20 bases separating them. The CDR3 sequence is CASSSRLRGEAEAFF. The CDR3 bases are TGTGCCAGCAGTTCCCGATTAAGGGGTGAGGCTGAAGCTTTCTTT.

The V call is TRBV6-1, the J call TRBJ2-6; 8 bases align to TRBD1. The trim removed 9 bases at V and 1 base at J, leaving 5 bases unmatched. Germline values: CDR1 MNHNS, CDR2 SASEGT. This CDR3 comprises 15 residues. The CDR3 DNA sequence: TGTGCCAGTACTCGGACAGGGTCTGGGGCCAACGTCCTGACTTTC. Its protein product is CASTRTGSGANVLTF.